The T cell receptor beta chain under discussion was sequenced for a study of cytomegalovirus exposure and HLA in healthy donors. Turning to the study itself: An early release of data contained about 85 million unique TCRs, which came from HLA-typed donors.

The primer mix had 60 Vbeta and 13 Jbeta primers. TCRdb's table, derived via immunoSEQ multiplex PCR, lists solely in-frame clones and lacks some. The sample's table shows under 70,000 clones. V lost 7 bases and J lost 3, with 15 bases in between. This CDR3 contains 13 residues. Germline CDR1 SQVTM, CDR2 ANQGSEA. Study outcomes and limitations: The later analysis indicated that the majority of CMV-associated TCR beta chains appeared HLA-restricted. Among the sequence variants, a highly shared cluster was likely an artifact of sequencing.

On this clone: Its antigen is still unknown.

This clonotype was obtained from a woman aged 25 to 45 in good health and CMV-seropositive. The chain carries TRBV29-1 and TRBJ1-2, with D perhaps TRBD1 (6 bases). Input material: PBMCs. Here the CDR3 DNA reads TGCAGCGCGAGGACAGACGCCGACTATGGCTACACCTTC. Translated, it gives CSARTDADYGYTF. Full variable domain (outside the CDR3, taken from reference TRBV29-1 and TRBJ1-2): SAVISQKPSRDICQRGTSLTIQCQVDSQVTMMFWYRQQPGQSLTLIATANQGSEATYESGFVIDKFPISRPNLTFSTLTVSNMSPEDSSIYLCSARTDADYGYTFGSGTRLTVV.